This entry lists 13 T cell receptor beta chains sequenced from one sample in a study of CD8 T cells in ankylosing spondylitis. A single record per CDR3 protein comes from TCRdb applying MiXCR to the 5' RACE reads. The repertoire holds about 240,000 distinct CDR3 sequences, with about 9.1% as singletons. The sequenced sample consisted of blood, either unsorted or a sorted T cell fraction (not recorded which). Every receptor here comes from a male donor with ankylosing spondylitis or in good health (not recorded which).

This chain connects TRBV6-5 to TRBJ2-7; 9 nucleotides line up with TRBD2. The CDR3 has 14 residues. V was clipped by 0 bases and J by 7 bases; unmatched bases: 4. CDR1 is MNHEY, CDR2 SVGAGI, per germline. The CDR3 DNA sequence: TGTGCCAGCAGTTACTCCAGCGGGGGGTGGGAGCAGTACTTC. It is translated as CASSYSSGGWEQYF.

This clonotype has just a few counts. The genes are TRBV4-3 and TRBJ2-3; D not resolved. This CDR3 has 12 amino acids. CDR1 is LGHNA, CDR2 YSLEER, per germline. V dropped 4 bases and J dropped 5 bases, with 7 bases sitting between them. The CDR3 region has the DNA TGCGCCAGCAGCCTCCTCGAAGATACGCAGTATTTT. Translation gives CASSLLEDTQYF.

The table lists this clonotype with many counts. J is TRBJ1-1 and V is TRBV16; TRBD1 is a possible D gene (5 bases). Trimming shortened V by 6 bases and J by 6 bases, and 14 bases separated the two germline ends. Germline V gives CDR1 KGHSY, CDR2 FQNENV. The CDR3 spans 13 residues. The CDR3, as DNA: TGTGCCAGCAGACATCCAGGGATCTCTGAAGCTTTCTTT. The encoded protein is CASRHPGISEAFF.

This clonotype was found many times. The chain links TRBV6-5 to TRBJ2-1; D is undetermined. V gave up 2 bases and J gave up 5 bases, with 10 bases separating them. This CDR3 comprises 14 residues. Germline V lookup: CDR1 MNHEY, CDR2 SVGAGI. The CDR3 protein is CASSYSTRNNEQFF. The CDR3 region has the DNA TGTGCCAGCAGTTACAGCACTCGGAACAATGAGCAGTTCTTC.

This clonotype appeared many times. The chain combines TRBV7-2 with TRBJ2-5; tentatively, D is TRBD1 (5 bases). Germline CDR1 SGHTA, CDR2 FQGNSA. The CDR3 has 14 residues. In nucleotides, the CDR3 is TGTGCAAGTCGTAGGGGTGTAAGGCAAGAGACCCAGTACTTC. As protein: CASRRGVRQETQYF.

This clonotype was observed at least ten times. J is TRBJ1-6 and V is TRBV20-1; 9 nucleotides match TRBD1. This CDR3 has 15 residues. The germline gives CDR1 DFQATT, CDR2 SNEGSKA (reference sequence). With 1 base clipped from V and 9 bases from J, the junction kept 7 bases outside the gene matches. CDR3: CSARALGQGGSPLHF. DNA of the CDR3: TGCAGTGCTAGAGCTTTGGGACAGGGCGGTTCACCCCTCCACTTT.

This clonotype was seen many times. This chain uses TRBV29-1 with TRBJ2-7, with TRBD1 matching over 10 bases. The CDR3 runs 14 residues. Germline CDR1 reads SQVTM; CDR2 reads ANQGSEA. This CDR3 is CRHQGQGMPYEQYF. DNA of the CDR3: TGCAGGCACCAGGGACAGGGGATGCCCTACGAGCAGTACTTC.

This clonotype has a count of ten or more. The DNA for the CDR3 is TGTGCCAGCTCACCCGACCTCAACCTCGGTTCTAACTATGGCTACACCTTC. It specifies CASSPDLNLGSNYGYTF. The V and J genes are TRBV18 and TRBJ1-2, with D hard to call. Trimming left V 3 bases short and J 0 bases short, with 17 bases between. The V gene's germline CDR1 is KGHSH and CDR2 LQKENI. The CDR3 consists of 17 residues.

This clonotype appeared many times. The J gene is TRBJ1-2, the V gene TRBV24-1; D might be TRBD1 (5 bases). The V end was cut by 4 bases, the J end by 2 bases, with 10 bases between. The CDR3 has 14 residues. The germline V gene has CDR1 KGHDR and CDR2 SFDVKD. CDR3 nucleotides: TGTGCCACCAGTGACTTGGCAGGGAACTATGGCTACACCTTC. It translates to CATSDLAGNYGYTF.

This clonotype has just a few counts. CDR3 nucleotide sequence: TGTGCCAGCAGCTGGACGGGAGGGACCTACGAGCAGTACTTC. Its translation: CASSWTGGTYEQYF. This rearrangement joins TRBV7-2 to TRBJ2-7; 8 nucleotides align to TRBD2. CDR3 length: 14 residues. Germline lookup yields CDR1 SGHTA and CDR2 FQGNSA. J lost 2 bases, V lost 4 bases, and 4 bases had no gene match.

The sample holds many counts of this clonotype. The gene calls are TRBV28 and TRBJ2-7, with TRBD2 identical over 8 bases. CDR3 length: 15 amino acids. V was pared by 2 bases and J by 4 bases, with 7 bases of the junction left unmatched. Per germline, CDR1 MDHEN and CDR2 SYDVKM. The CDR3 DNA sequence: TGTGCCAGCAGTTTAGTCCTAGCGGGCTCTTACGAGCAGTACTTC. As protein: CASSLVLAGSYEQYF.

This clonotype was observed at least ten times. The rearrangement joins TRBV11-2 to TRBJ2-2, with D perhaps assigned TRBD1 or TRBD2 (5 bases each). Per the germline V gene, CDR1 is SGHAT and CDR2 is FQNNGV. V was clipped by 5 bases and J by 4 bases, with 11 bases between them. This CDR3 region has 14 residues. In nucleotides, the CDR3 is TGTGCCAGCAGCCTGTCAGGGAGCACCGGGGAGCTGTTTTTT. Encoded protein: CASSLSGSTGELFF.

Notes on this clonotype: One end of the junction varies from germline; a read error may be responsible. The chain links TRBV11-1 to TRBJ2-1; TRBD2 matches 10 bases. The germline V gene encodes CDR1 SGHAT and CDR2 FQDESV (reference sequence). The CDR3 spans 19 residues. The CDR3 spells CASSPGLAATTGSHNEQFF. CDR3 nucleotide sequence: TGTGCCAGCAGCCCAGGACTAGCGGCGACAACCGGCTCCCACAATGAGCAGTTCTTC.